The rows below give T cell receptor beta chains drawn from one sample of a study of blood T cell repertoires in COVID-19. Generated by immunoSEQ multiplex PCR, the TCRdb table keeps only in-frame clones and is missing some. The profile shows about 240,000 clones, around four fifths of them singletons. The sequencing sample was made of peripheral blood. The receptors derive from a man aged 45-60 years with acute or convalescent COVID-19. The CDR3 runs from the conserved cysteine through the conserved F or W. D genes are given only for firm matches. Clone size is not always given. Where it is, it says once, few, many or a class for expanded clones.

CDR3aa	CDR3nt	abundance	d_gene	v_gene	j_gene
CAISFVDSSGYTF	TGTGCCATCAGTTTCGTCGACAGCTCTGGCTACACCTTC	-	-	TRBV10-3	TRBJ1-2
CASSQSGGSYNEQFF	TGTGCCAGCAGCCAATCCGGGGGCTCCTACAATGAGCAGTTCTTC	-	-	TRBV7-2	TRBJ2-1
CASSKGPPDRGEIENSGNTIYF	TGTGCCAGCAGCAAGGGACCCCCCGACAGGGGAGAAATCGAAAACTCTGGAAACACCATATATTTT	-	-	TRBV21-1	TRBJ1-3
CASSIQGSSYEQYF	TGTGCCAGTAGTATACAGGGCAGCTCCTACGAGCAGTACTTC	once	-	TRBV19	TRBJ2-7
CASSLAPTSLANQPQHF	TGTGCCAGCAGCTTAGCCCCAACGTCACTCGCGAATCAGCCCCAGCATTTT	-	-	TRBV7-6	TRBJ1-5
CASSPWGGPENIQYF	TGTGCCAGCAGCCCCTGGGGGGGACCAGAAAACATTCAGTACTTC	-	TRBD2	TRBV9	TRBJ2-4
CASSTIRQGAGELFF	TGTGCCAGTAGTACCATCCGACAGGGGGCCGGGGAGCTGTTTTTT	-	TRBD1	TRBV19	TRBJ2-2
CASSLDQEISYEQYF	TGTGCCAGCAGCTTAGATCAGGAAATATCCTACGAGCAGTACTTC	-	-	TRBV11-2	TRBJ2-7
CASRRDRGEQYF	TGTGCCAGCAGGAGAGACAGGGGCGAGCAGTACTTC	-	TRBD1	TRBV2	TRBJ2-7
CSASTLDIRYNEQFF	TGCAGTGCTAGTACCCTCGACATACGTTACAATGAGCAGTTCTTC	once	-	TRBV20-1	TRBJ2-1
CASSSGRSSYEQYF	TGTGCCAGCAGCTCTGGGAGGAGCTCCTACGAGCAGTACTTC	-	-	TRBV13	TRBJ2-7
CASSGSVGDSPLHF	TGTGCCAGCAGTGGCTCCGTCGGGGATTCACCCCTCCACTTT	-	-	TRBV6-4	TRBJ1-6
CASSLTGGEGYGYTF	TGTGCCAGCAGCTTAACAGGGGGCGAAGGCTATGGCTACACCTTC	-	TRBD1	TRBV11-1	TRBJ1-2
CASSFQDTSTDTQYF	TGTGCCAGCAGCTTTCAGGACACTAGCACAGATACGCAGTATTTT	-	-	TRBV11-3	TRBJ2-3
CATRQGWETAYEQYF	TGTGCCACCCGACAGGGGTGGGAGACTGCCTACGAGCAGTACTTC	-	TRBD1	TRBV19	TRBJ2-7
CASSHGTGGYNEQFF	TGTGCCAGCAGCCACGGGACAGGGGGATACAATGAGCAGTTCTTC	-	TRBD1	TRBV6-5	TRBJ2-1